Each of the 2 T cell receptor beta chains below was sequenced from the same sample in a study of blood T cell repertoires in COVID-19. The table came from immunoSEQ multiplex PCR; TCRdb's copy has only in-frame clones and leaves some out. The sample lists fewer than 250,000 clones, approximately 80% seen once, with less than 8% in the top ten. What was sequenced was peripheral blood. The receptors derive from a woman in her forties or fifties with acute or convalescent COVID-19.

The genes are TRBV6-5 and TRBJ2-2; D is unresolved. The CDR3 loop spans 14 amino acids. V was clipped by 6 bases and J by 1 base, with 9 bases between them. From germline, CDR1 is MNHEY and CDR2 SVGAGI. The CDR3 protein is CASRGSGNTGELFF. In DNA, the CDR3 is TGTGCCAGCAGAGGTTCGGGGAACACCGGGGAGCTGTTTTTT.

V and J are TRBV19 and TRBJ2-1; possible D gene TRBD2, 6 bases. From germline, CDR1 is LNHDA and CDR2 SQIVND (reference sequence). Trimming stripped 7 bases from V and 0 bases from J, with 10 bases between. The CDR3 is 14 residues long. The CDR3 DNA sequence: TGTGCCAGTAAGGGGAGGAGCTCCTACAATGAGCAGTTCTTC. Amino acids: CASKGRSSYNEQFF.